Shown below are 2 T cell receptor beta chains from a single sample sequenced in a study of blood T cell repertoires in COVID-19. Here immunoSEQ multiplex PCR was the method, and the copy in TCRdb shows in-frame clones only, minus some. The table includes 200,000 to 250,000 clones, about nine tenths detected once. The sequenced sample was peripheral blood. The source of these receptors is a woman aged 60-70 years with acute or convalescent COVID-19.

This rearrangement joins TRBV6-1 to TRBJ1-2; TRBD1 is a possible D gene (6 bases). The V gene's germline CDR1 is MNHNS and CDR2 SASEGT. The ends were cut back, 0 bases at V and 5 bases at J, with 13 bases in the middle. This CDR3 spans 15 amino acids. In DNA, the CDR3 is TGTGCCAGCAGTGAAGCCTCCGCGGGGGCGTATGGCTACACCTTC. Translation: CASSEASAGAYGYTF.

V usage is TRBV11-2 and J usage is TRBJ1-2; TRBD1 might be the D (6 bases). CDR1 and CDR2 from the germline V gene are SGHAT and FQNNGV. CDR3 size: 17 residues. V was shortened by 2 bases and J by 3 bases, with 19 bases between the two germline ends. CDR3 coding DNA: TGTGCCAGCAGCTTATTCTCAGGGGCGGGTGCTCACTATGGCTACACCTTC. This translates into CASSLFSGAGAHYGYTF.